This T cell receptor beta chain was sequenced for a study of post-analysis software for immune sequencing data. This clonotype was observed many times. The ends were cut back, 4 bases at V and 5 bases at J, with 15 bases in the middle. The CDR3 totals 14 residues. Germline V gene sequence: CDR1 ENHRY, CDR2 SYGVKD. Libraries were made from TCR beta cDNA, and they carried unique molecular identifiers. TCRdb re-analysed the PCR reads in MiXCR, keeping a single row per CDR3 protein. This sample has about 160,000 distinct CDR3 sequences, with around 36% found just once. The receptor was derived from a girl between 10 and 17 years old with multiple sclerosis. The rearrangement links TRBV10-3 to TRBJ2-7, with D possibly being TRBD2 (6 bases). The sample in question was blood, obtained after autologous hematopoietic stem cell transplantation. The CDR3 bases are TGTGCCATCAGTGTACGTGTGGGCGGGAACGAGCAGTACTTC. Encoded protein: CAISVRVGGNEQYF.